A selection of T cell receptor beta chains follows, all from one sample in a study of blood T cell repertoires in COVID-19. Assay: immunoSEQ multiplex PCR; the TCRdb copy retains only in-frame clones and omits some. Among approximately 240,000 clones, 86% were seen once, and the ten largest hold around 2.9%. The sequenced sample consisted of peripheral blood. The receptors stem from a woman between 25 and 40 years old who had recovered from COVID-19. CDR3s include the opening cysteine and the closing phenylalanine or tryptophan. A D gene is named only where the DNA matches it firmly.

V gene	D gene	J gene	CDR3 protein	CDR3 DNA
TRBV7-6	TRBD2	TRBJ2-1	CASSPQLAGGHYNEQFF	TGTGCCAGCAGCCCCCAACTAGCGGGGGGGCATTACAATGAGCAGTTCTTC
TRBV10-3	NA	TRBJ1-2	CAISESEGDGYTF	TGTGCCATCAGTGAGTCGGAGGGAGATGGCTACACCTTC
TRBV6-2/TRBV6-3	NA	TRBJ2-1	CASSLTGLRYNEQFF	TGTGCCAGCAGCCTGACGGGACTCAGGTACAATGAGCAGTTCTTC
TRBV7-9	NA	TRBJ2-1	CASSSHTGYNEQFF	TGTGCCAGCAGCTCGCATACAGGGTACAATGAGCAGTTCTTC
TRBV3-1/TRBV3-2	TRBD1	TRBJ2-7	CASSRRGQVPYEQYF	TGTGCCAGCAGCCGGAGGGGACAGGTCCCCTACGAGCAGTACTTC
TRBV25-1	TRBD2	TRBJ2-7	CASNSALAGSEQYF	TGTGCCAGCAACTCCGCACTAGCGGGGAGTGAGCAGTACTTC
TRBV2	TRBD2	TRBJ2-5	CASSYGLAGLQETQYF	TGTGCCAGCAGCTATGGGCTAGCGGGCCTCCAAGAGACCCAGTACTTC
TRBV3-1/TRBV3-2	NA	TRBJ1-5	CASSQDLNQPQHF	TGTGCCAGCAGCCAAGACCTTAATCAGCCCCAGCATTTT
TRBV2	NA	TRBJ1-1	CASRAGVGKTEAFF	TGTGCCAGCAGGGCAGGGGTGGGGAAGACTGAAGCTTTCTTT
TRBV7-8	TRBD1	TRBJ1-1	CASSLETGGVGEAFF	TGTGCCAGCAGCTTAGAAACAGGGGGAGTTGGTGAAGCTTTCTTT
TRBV18	NA	TRBJ1-6	CASSPANSYNSPLHF	TGTGCCAGCTCACCAGCGAACTCCTATAATTCACCCCTCCACTTT
TRBV4-3	NA	TRBJ1-2	CASSPRGLGYGYTF	TGCGCCAGCAGCCCAAGGGGCCTGGGCTATGGCTACACCTTC
TRBV4-1	TRBD1	TRBJ2-7	CASSPGTGSYEQYF	TGCGCCAGCAGCCCCGGGACAGGGTCCTACGAGCAGTACTTC